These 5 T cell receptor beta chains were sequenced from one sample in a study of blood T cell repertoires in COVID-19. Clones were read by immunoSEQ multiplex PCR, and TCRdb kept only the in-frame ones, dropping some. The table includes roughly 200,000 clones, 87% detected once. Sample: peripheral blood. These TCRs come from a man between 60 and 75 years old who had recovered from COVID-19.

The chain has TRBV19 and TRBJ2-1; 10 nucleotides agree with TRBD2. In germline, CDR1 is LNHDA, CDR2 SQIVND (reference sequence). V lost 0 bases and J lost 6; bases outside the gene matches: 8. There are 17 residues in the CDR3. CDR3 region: CASSIESLAGARNEQFF. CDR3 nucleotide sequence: TGTGCCAGTAGTATAGAAAGTCTAGCGGGGGCCCGCAATGAGCAGTTCTTC.

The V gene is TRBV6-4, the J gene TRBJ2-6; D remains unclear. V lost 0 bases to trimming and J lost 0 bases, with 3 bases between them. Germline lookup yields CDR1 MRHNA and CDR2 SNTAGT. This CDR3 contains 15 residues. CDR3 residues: CASSDSYSGANVLTF. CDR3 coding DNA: TGTGCCAGCAGTGACTCTTACTCTGGGGCCAACGTCCTGACTTTC.

The CDR3 coding sequence is TGTGCCAGCAGCCAAGATCGGCTGACAGGGGGCGGGTACTATGGCTACACCTTC. It encodes CASSQDRLTGGGYYGYTF. V is TRBV4-2 and J is TRBJ1-2; 10 nucleotides agree with TRBD1. The germline V gene has CDR1 LGHNA and CDR2 YNFKEQ. The ends lost 0 bases at V and 3 bases at J; junction bases unmatched: 10. This CDR3 has 18 residues.

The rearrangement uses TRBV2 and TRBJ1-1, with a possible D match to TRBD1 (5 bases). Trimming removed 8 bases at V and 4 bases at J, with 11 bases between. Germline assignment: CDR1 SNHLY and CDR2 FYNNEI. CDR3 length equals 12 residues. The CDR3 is CASVQGITEAFF. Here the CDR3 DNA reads TGTGCCAGCGTGCAGGGAATCACTGAAGCTTTCTTT.

CDR3 protein: CASSAASGSTDTQYF. The DNA of the CDR3 is TGTGCCAGCTCCGCCGCTAGCGGGAGCACAGATACGCAGTATTTT. The chain uses TRBV28 and TRBJ2-3, with TRBD2 matching 8 bases. The trim removed 8 bases at V and 0 bases at J, leaving 7 bases unmatched. The CDR3 is made up of 15 amino acids. The germline V gene has CDR1 MDHEN and CDR2 SYDVKM.